These 29 T cell receptor beta chains were sequenced from one sample in a study of blood T cell repertoires in COVID-19. Produced via immunoSEQ multiplex PCR; TCRdb's table is partial and in-frame only. The table shows about 300,000 clones, with roughly 88% occurring only once. The sequencing sample was made of peripheral blood. The source is a woman aged 25 to 39 who had recovered from COVID-19.

The V and J genes are TRBV7-9 and TRBJ2-7; 9 positions agree with TRBD1. The trim removed 1 base at V and 2 bases at J, leaving 0 bases unmatched. The CDR3 extends over 14 amino acids. In germline, CDR1 is SEHNR, CDR2 FQNEAQ (reference sequence). The CDR3 is CASSLGTGAYEQYF. CDR3 coding DNA: TGTGCCAGCAGCTTAGGGACAGGGGCCTACGAGCAGTACTTC.

The chain uses TRBV6-6 and TRBJ1-3, with TRBD1 matching 9 bases. Germline CDR1 reads MNHNY; CDR2 reads SVGAGI (reference sequence). V gave up 1 base and J gave up 5 bases; unmatched junction bases: 3. This CDR3 region has 15 residues. This CDR3 reads CASSYFGQGRNTIYF. The CDR3 DNA follows: TGTGCCAGCAGTTACTTCGGACAGGGGAGAAACACCATATATTTT.

V is TRBV5-1 and J is TRBJ2-5; TRBD1 is a possible D gene (6 bases). The germline V gene encodes CDR1 SGHRS and CDR2 YFSETQ. This CDR3 has 14 residues. Trimming cost V 4 bases and J 2 bases, with 12 bases left between them. As DNA, the CDR3 is TGCGCCAGCAGCGGGGGACATCCTCAAGAGACCCAGTACTTC. The encoded protein is CASSGGHPQETQYF. Full variable domain (remainder filled in from reference TRBV5-1 and TRBJ2-5): KAGVTQTPRYLIKTRGQQVTLSCSPISGHRSVSWYQQTPGQGLQFLFEYFSETQRNKGNFPGRFSGRQFSNSRSEMNVSTLELGDSALYLCASSGGHPQETQYFGPGTRLLVL.

The rearrangement links TRBV28 to TRBJ2-5, with D possibly being TRBD2 (7 bases). The CDR3 is made up of 15 amino acids. Trimming cost V 4 bases and J 5 bases, with 17 bases left between them. Germline V lookup: CDR1 MDHEN, CDR2 SYDVKM. This CDR3 reads CASSSRGGAWETQYF. In DNA, the CDR3 is TGTGCCAGCAGTTCCCGTGGGGGGGCTTGGGAGACCCAGTACTTC. Together with reference TRBV28 and TRBJ2-5, the CDR3 gives the full variable domain: DVKVTQSSRYLVKRTGEKVFLECVQDMDHENMFWYRQDPGLGLRLIYFSYDVKMKEKGDIPEGYSVSREKKERFSLILESASTNQTSMYLCASSSRGGAWETQYFGPGTRLLVL.

The chain carries TRBV19 and TRBJ1-5; possibly TRBD1 for D (6 bases). V was cut by 8 bases and J by 0 bases, with 23 bases left in between. The CDR3 is 18 amino acids. CDR1 and CDR2 from the germline V gene are LNHDA and SQIVND (reference sequence). In DNA form, the CDR3 reads TGTGCCAGTGGCATTTGGGGGCGCCTGGATTATAGCAATCAGCCCCAGCATTTT. Its translation is CASGIWGRLDYSNQPQHF.

The V call is TRBV7-6, the J call TRBJ2-5, with 8 bases aligning to TRBD2. Germline CDR1 and CDR2: SGHVS and FNYEAQ. Trimming took 2 bases from V and 4 from J; bases not matched to a gene: 12. This CDR3 is 17 amino acids long. The CDR3 reads CASSLSPGLAMRETQYF. CDR3 coding DNA: TGTGCCAGCAGCTTAAGCCCTGGACTAGCAATGAGAGAGACCCAGTACTTC.

V usage is TRBV5-1 and J usage is TRBJ2-7, with D possibly matching TRBD2 (5 bases). The V end lost 4 bases, the J end lost 2 bases, and 13 bases lay between the germline ends. CDR1 and CDR2 from the germline V gene are SGHRS and YFSETQ. This CDR3 has 14 residues. The CDR3 bases are TGCGCCAGCAGCCCCTTCGGGGAAGCCTACGAGCAGTACTTC. This encodes CASSPFGEAYEQYF. The full variable domain, with the rest looked up from reference TRBV5-1 and TRBJ2-7, is KAGVTQTPRYLIKTRGQQVTLSCSPISGHRSVSWYQQTPGQGLQFLFEYFSETQRNKGNFPGRFSGRQFSNSRSEMNVSTLELGDSALYLCASSPFGEAYEQYFGPGTRLTVT.

This chain joins TRBV4-2 and TRBJ1-3; 8 nucleotides align to TRBD1. The CDR3 spans 17 residues. From germline, CDR1 is LGHNA and CDR2 YNFKEQ. J was trimmed by 8 bases and V by 0 bases; bases with no gene match: 12. DNA of the CDR3: TGTGCCAGCAGCCAAGACGGTCCGAGACAGGGGTTGTACACCATATATTTT. This gives the protein CASSQDGPRQGLYTIYF.

Only one count was recorded for this clone. The gene calls are TRBV7-3 and TRBJ2-2; D possibly corresponds to TRBD1 (6 bases). CDR1 and CDR2 from the germline V gene are SGHTA and FQGTGA. The CDR3 has 17 residues. V was pared by 4 bases and J by 0 bases, with 15 bases between. In DNA, the CDR3 is TGTGCCAGCAGCTGGGACAATAAGAGATCGAACACCGGGGAGCTGTTTTTT. Its protein product is CASSWDNKRSNTGELFF.

The chain carries TRBV6-2 or TRBV6-3 and TRBJ1-1, with no clear D. CDR1 and CDR2 from the germline V gene are MNHEY and SVGEGT. CDR3 length: 16 residues. Trimming took off 0 bases at V and 1 base at J, with 12 bases between the two ends. The CDR3 spells CASSYSEASSNTEAFF. The CDR3 DNA follows: TGTGCCAGCAGTTACTCCGAGGCATCTTCGAACACTGAAGCTTTCTTT.

The chain uses TRBV4-1 and TRBJ1-1, with a tentative D call TRBD1 (5 bases). The CDR3 loop spans 14 amino acids. V shed 5 bases and J shed 3 bases, with 13 bases lying between them. Germline lookup yields CDR1 MGHRA and CDR2 YSYEKL. CDR3 DNA sequence: TGCGCCAGCAGCTCAAGACAGTTAGACACTGAAGCTTTCTTT. It translates to CASSSRQLDTEAFF.

This chain connects TRBV19 to TRBJ1-5; 9 bases agree with TRBD1. V lost 9 bases, J lost 6 bases, and 9 bases stayed unmatched. This CDR3 region has 14 residues. Germline V CDR1 and CDR2: LNHDA, SQIVND (reference sequence). CDR3 in DNA: TGTGCCAGCACCGGGACAGGGTATTTTCAGCCCCAGCATTTT. Protein product: CASTGTGYFQPQHF. Together with reference TRBV19 and TRBJ1-5, the CDR3 gives the full variable domain: DGGITQSPKYLFRKEGQNVTLSCEQNLNHDAMYWYRQDPGQGLRLIYYSQIVNDFQKGDIAEGYSVSREKKESFPLTVTSAQKNPTAFYLCASTGTGYFQPQHFGDGTRLSIL.

In DNA, the CDR3 is TGTGCCAGTACCTCCTGGCGGGCGGGGACCGCCTACAATGAGCAGTTCTTC. This translates into CASTSWRAGTAYNEQFF. The V gene is TRBV19, the J gene TRBJ2-1, with D possibly TRBD2 on 6 matching bases. The CDR3 length is 17 residues. CDR1 and CDR2 (germline): LNHDA, SQIVND (reference sequence). Trimming took 7 bases from V and 2 from J, leaving 21 bases between them.

The chain combines TRBV5-1 with TRBJ2-7, with TRBD1 matching over 7 bases. Germline assignment: CDR1 SGHRS and CDR2 YFSETQ. This CDR3 has 14 residues. V dropped 3 bases and J dropped 2; count of bases not matched to a gene: 5. As DNA, the CDR3 is TGCGCCAGCAGCTCCACAGGGGATCCCTACGAGCAGTACTTC. As protein: CASSSTGDPYEQYF. The whole variable domain, remainder taken from reference TRBV5-1 and TRBJ2-7, is KAGVTQTPRYLIKTRGQQVTLSCSPISGHRSVSWYQQTPGQGLQFLFEYFSETQRNKGNFPGRFSGRQFSNSRSEMNVSTLELGDSALYLCASSSTGDPYEQYFGPGTRLTVT.

This clone was counted a single time. In DNA form, the CDR3 reads TGTGCCATCAGTGGCCCGGACAGGGGGAACTCCTACGAGCAGTACTTC. Protein: CAISGPDRGNSYEQYF. The chain is built from TRBV10-3 and TRBJ2-7, with 10 bases aligning to TRBD1. CDR1 is ENHRY, CDR2 SYGVKD, per germline. This CDR3 comprises 16 residues. The trim removed 4 bases at V and 0 bases at J, leaving 6 bases unmatched.

The chain recombines TRBV9 with TRBJ2-1, with D tentatively TRBD2 (5 bases). Germline CDR1 SGDLS, CDR2 YYNGEE. Between the trimmed V and J ends, which lost 3 bases and 10 bases, there was a span of 11 bases. The CDR3 runs to 12 residues. The CDR3 region is CASSGRFGEQFF. Written as DNA, the CDR3 is TGTGCCAGCAGCGGGAGGTTTGGGGAGCAGTTCTTC.

This clone was recorded only once. This chain uses TRBV5-8 with TRBJ2-3; D is possibly TRBD2 (6 bases). The V end lost 4 bases, the J end lost 0 bases, and 12 bases lay between the germline ends. Germline CDR1 is SGHTS and CDR2 is YDEGEE. The length of the CDR3 is 15 residues. CDR3 DNA sequence: TGTGCCAGCAGCGTAGAAGGGACTAGCACAGATACGCAGTATTTT. Its protein product is CASSVEGTSTDTQYF.

The CDR3 loop is CASSHTSGGSYSTDTQYF. The CDR3 nucleotides read TGTGCCAGCAGCCACACTAGCGGGGGGTCCTATAGCACAGATACGCAGTATTTT. J is TRBJ2-3 and V is TRBV4-2, with TRBD2 identical over 12 bases. Germline loops: CDR1 LGHNA, CDR2 YNFKEQ. This CDR3 region has 18 residues. The V segment lost 3 bases and the J segment 0 bases; nucleotides outside the gene matches: 7.

This chain uses TRBV18 with TRBJ2-1, with 8 bases lining up with TRBD2. The germline V gene encodes CDR1 KGHSH and CDR2 LQKENI. This CDR3 is built from 17 residues. The trim removed 6 bases at V and 2 bases at J, leaving 12 bases unmatched. The CDR3, as DNA: TGTGCCAGCTCCCCGATCGTATTAGCGGGAACCTACAATGAGCAGTTCTTC. This translates into CASSPIVLAGTYNEQFF.

V and J are TRBV27 and TRBJ2-5; TRBD2 agrees at 8 bases. The CDR3 has 16 residues. Germline V gene lookup returns CDR1 MNHEY and CDR2 SMNVEV (reference sequence). V was clipped by 5 bases and J by 7 bases; unmatched bases: 15. CDR3 residues: CASSPYSGGNVGTQYF. CDR3 nucleotides: TGTGCCAGCAGTCCCTACTCGGGGGGGAACGTGGGGACCCAGTACTTC.

The rearrangement uses TRBV27 and TRBJ2-7; TRBD1 matches 9 bases. The CDR3 has 13 residues. V lost 6 bases to trimming and J lost 5 bases; unmatched junction nucleotides: 5. Germline V gene lookup returns CDR1 MNHEY and CDR2 SMNVEV (reference sequence). CDR3 amino acids: CASSGWTGDEQYF. CDR3 nucleotides: TGTGCCAGCAGCGGCTGGACAGGGGACGAGCAGTACTTC.

CDR3 sequence reads: CATRGQGGGYEQYF. Here the CDR3 DNA reads TGTGCCACCCGCGGACAGGGTGGCGGCTACGAGCAGTACTTC. The chain employs TRBV27 and TRBJ2-7, with 8 nucleotides matching TRBD1. CDR1 and CDR2 (germline): MNHEY, SMNVEV (reference sequence). The CDR3 is made up of 14 amino acids. V dropped 10 bases and J dropped 3; count of bases not matched to a gene: 11.

This clone was detected only once. This rearrangement joins TRBV9 to TRBJ2-7, with 10 positions matching TRBD2. This CDR3 region has 15 residues. The V and J ends lost 2 bases and 4 bases, in that order; junction bases with no gene match: 6. Germline V CDR1 and CDR2: SGDLS, YYNGEE. The CDR3 bases are TGTGCCAGCAGCGTCGGGGCTAGCGGGGGATACGAGCAGTACTTC. It codes for CASSVGASGGYEQYF. Together with reference TRBV9 and TRBJ2-7, the CDR3 gives the full variable domain: DSGVTQTPKHLITATGQRVTLRCSPRSGDLSVYWYQQSLDQGLQFLIQYYNGEERAKGNILERFSAQQFPDLHSELNLSSLELGDSALYFCASSVGASGGYEQYFGPGTRLTVT.

CDR3 loop: CASSVGLDFGSPETQYF. CDR3 in DNA: TGCGCCAGCAGCGTCGGTTTGGATTTTGGGAGCCCAGAGACCCAGTACTTC. This chain uses TRBV5-1 with TRBJ2-5; TRBD2 is a possible D gene (5 bases). Germline CDR1 reads SGHRS; CDR2 reads YFSETQ. The CDR3 is 17 residues long. Trimming left V 4 bases short and J 4 bases short, with 23 bases between.

This clone came up once. The chain links TRBV19 to TRBJ1-2, with 8 bases lining up with TRBD1. This CDR3 is 16 amino acids long. The germline V gene encodes CDR1 LNHDA and CDR2 SQIVND (reference sequence). The V gene end was trimmed by 7 bases and the J gene end by 1 base; junction bases not matched to a gene: 11. The CDR3 loop is CASIGVPGQDNYGYTF. CDR3 in DNA: TGTGCCAGTATAGGGGTCCCGGGACAGGATAACTATGGCTACACCTTC.

This chain links TRBV18 with TRBJ1-2, with 8 positions matching TRBD1. Germline V gives CDR1 KGHSH, CDR2 LQKENI. The CDR3 runs 13 residues. The V and J ends lost 5 bases and 5 bases, in that order; junction bases with no gene match: 4. CDR3 DNA sequence: TGTGCCAGCTCAGGGGACAGGAGTTATGGCTACACCTTC. As protein: CASSGDRSYGYTF.

This chain links TRBV7-3 with TRBJ1-1; unclear D gene. The CDR3 has 17 residues. Deletions cut 4 bases from V and 7 bases from J, with 25 bases between. Per the germline V gene, CDR1 is SGHTA and CDR2 is FQGTGA. CDR3 nucleotide sequence: TGTGCCAGCAGCTCCCCCCTGAGGGCAGTCCCACGAAATGAAGCTTTCTTT. Encoded protein: CASSSPLRAVPRNEAFF.

This clone was observed at least ten times. The chain carries TRBV5-4 and TRBJ1-1, with 8 positions matching TRBD1. Per germline, CDR1 SGHNT and CDR2 YYREEE (reference sequence). Unmatched junction bases numbered 5, after V lost 1 base and J lost 0 bases. CDR3 size: 16 residues. CDR3 region: CASSLPGQGLNTEAFF. CDR3 nucleotides: TGTGCCAGCAGCTTGCCCGGACAGGGATTGAACACTGAAGCTTTCTTT.

V gene TRBV5-1 combines with J gene TRBJ1-1; D might be TRBD1 (5 bases). Germline loops: CDR1 SGHRS, CDR2 YFSETQ. The V gene lost 4 bases and the J gene lost 3 bases, with 10 bases spanning the gap. This CDR3 region has 13 residues. The CDR3 DNA reads as TGCGCCAGCAGCCTCGACAGCTACACTGAAGCTTTCTTT. Translated, it gives CASSLDSYTEAFF.